A single T cell receptor beta chain is shown here with its context. Data came from immunoSEQ multiplex PCR; TCRdb stores just in-frame clones and leaves some out. The repertoire holds roughly 49,000 clones, with roughly 86% as singletons. The data were obtained in a study of control samples from healthy donors and cancer patients. This CDR3 region has 18 residues. Germline V gene data show CDR1 as LNHDA and CDR2 as SQIVND (reference sequence). V shed 5 bases, J shed 1 base, and the junction held 11 bases outside the gene matches. The sequence came from a man aged 50 or older with head and neck cancer. Sequencing was carried out using PBMCs. The V call is TRBV19, the J call TRBJ2-1, with 10 bases that match TRBD2. CDR3 region: CASSAQSASGSSYNEQFF. DNA for the CDR3: TGTGCCAGTAGTGCCCAATCCGCTAGCGGGAGTTCCTACAATGAGCAGTTCTTC.